This T cell receptor beta chain appears in the sequencing data of a study of blood T cell repertoires in COVID-19. About the study: Acute and convalescent COVID-19 samples came from the United States, Italy and Spain.

This CDR3 contains 15 residues. V lost 0 bases and J lost 6, with 14 bases in between. CDR1 is LGHNA and CDR2 is YNFKEQ in the germline V gene. The repertoire was sequenced with immunoSEQ multiplex PCR; TCRdb's copy has only in-frame clones and lacks some. The sample shows approximately 280,000 clones, about 85% of them seen only once. The TCR comes from a woman aged 45-65 years who had recovered from COVID-19. The chain employs TRBV4-2 and TRBJ1-1, with D tentatively TRBD1 (5 bases). The source material was PBMCs or T cells enriched from blood (not recorded which). Here the CDR3 DNA reads TGTGCCAGCAGCCAAGAGGGTCTCGGGACTCCTGAAGCTTTCTTT. Its protein is CASSQEGLGTPEAFF.